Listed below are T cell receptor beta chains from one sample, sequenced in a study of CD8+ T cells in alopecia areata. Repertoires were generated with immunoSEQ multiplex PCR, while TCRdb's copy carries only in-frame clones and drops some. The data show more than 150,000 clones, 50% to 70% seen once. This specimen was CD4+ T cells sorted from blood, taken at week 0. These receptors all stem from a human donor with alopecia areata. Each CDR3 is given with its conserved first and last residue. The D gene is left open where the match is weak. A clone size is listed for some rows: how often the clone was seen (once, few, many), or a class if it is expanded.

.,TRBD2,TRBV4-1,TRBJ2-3,CASSQGWASGGRDTQYF,TGCGCCAGCAGCCAAGGGTGGGCAAGCGGGGGAAGGGATACGCAGTATTTT
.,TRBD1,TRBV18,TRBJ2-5,CASSSRTGQETQYF,TGTGCCAGCTCATCCCGGACAGGCCAAGAGACCCAGTACTTC
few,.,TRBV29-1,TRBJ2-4,CSVVAAEAKNIQYF,TGCAGCGTTGTGGCCGCCGAGGCCAAAAACATTCAGTACTTC
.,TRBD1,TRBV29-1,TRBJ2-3,CSVLQGAWGTDTQYF,TGCAGCGTCCTACAGGGGGCTTGGGGCACAGATACGCAGTATTTT
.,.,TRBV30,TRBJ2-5,CAWSRVGVQETQYF,TGTGCCTGGAGTAGAGTGGGGGTACAAGAGACCCAGTACTTC
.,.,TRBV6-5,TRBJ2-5,CASRRQGAETQYF,TGTGCCAGCCGTCGGCAGGGCGCAGAGACCCAGTACTTC
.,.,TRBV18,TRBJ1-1,CAILDSTGTEAFF,TGTGCCATCCTCGACTCGACGGGAACTGAAGCTTTCTTT
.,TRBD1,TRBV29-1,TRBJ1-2,CSVERDRGSHGYTF,TGCAGCGTTGAAAGGGACAGGGGGTCGCATGGCTACACCTTC
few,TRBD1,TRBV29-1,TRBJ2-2,CSGMTRQGDTGELFF,TGCAGCGGGATGACCAGGCAGGGGGACACCGGGGAGCTGTTTTTT
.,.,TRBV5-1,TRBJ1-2,CASSLDRNYGYTF,TGCGCCAGCAGCTTGGACAGAAACTATGGCTACACCTTC
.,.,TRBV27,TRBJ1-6,CASSFEGGTSPLHF,TGTGCCAGCAGTTTCGAGGGAGGCACTTCACCCCTCCACTTT
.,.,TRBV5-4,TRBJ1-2,CASSSGPAANYGYTF,TGTGCCAGCAGCTCGGGACCAGCGGCTAACTATGGCTACACCTTC
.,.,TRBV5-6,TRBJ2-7,CASSLGGRGNEQYF,TGTGCCAGCAGCTTGGGAGGGCGCGGGAACGAGCAGTACTTC
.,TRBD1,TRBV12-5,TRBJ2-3,CASGHGQGEQDTQYF,TGTGCTAGTGGTCACGGACAGGGGGAGCAAGATACGCAGTATTTT
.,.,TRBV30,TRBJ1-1,CAWSMDTEAFF,TGTGCCTGGAGTATGGACACTGAAGCTTTCTTT
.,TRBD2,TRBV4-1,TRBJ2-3,CASSEGGNLAGVTDTQYF,TGCGCCAGCAGCGAAGGGGGAAATCTAGCGGGGGTTACAGATACGCAGTATTTT
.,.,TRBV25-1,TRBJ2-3,CASSEFQRVAPDTQYF,TGTGCCAGCAGTGAATTTCAAAGGGTCGCCCCAGATACGCAGTATTTT
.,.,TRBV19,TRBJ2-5,CASSPWTDGAQYF,TGTGCCAGTAGTCCATGGACCGATGGGGCCCAGTACTTC
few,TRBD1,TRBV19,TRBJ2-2,CASSPGTGATGELFF,TGTGCCAGTAGTCCGGGGACAGGGGCCACCGGGGAGCTGTTTTTT
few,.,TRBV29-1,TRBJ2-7,CSVAHRNSYEQYF,TGCAGCGTTGCTCACAGGAACTCCTACGAGCAGTACTTC
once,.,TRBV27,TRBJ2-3,CASSFRGSYTQYF,TGTGCCAGCAGTTTTAGAGGGTCGTATACGCAGTATTTT
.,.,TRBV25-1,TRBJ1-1,CASSGMNTEAFF,TGTGCCAGCAGCGGGATGAACACTGAAGCTTTCTTT
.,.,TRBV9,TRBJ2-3,CASSASPLNTDTQYF,TGTGCCAGCAGCGCGAGCCCCCTGAACACAGATACGCAGTATTTT
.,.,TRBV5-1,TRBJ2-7,CASSQTVGGPYEQYF,TGCGCCAGCAGCCAAACCGTCGGGGGGCCCTACGAGCAGTACTTC
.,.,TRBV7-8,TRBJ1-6,CASSLVPGYSPLHF,TGTGCCAGCAGCTTAGTCCCAGGGTACTCACCCCTCCACTTT
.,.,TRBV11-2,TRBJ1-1,CASSLRTDTEAFF,TGTGCCAGCAGCTTGAGGACGGACACTGAAGCTTTCTTT
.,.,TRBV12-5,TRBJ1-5,CASGSQFGNQPQHF,TGTGCTAGTGGTTCGCAATTCGGGAATCAGCCCCAGCATTTT
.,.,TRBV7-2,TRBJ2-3,CASSLGSSRTDTQYF,TGTGCCAGCAGCTTAGGGTCTAGCCGCACAGATACGCAGTATTTT
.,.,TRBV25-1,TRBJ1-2,CASTGGPGYTF,TGTGCCAGCACGGGGGGGCCCGGCTACACCTTC
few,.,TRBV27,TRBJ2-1,CASSEAGKGYNEQFF,TGTGCCAGCAGCGAGGCGGGGAAGGGTTACAATGAGCAGTTCTTC
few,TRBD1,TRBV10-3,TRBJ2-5,CAISETAGTGETQYF,TGTGCCATCAGTGAGACGGCAGGGACAGGGGAGACCCAGTACTTC
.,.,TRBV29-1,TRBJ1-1,CSVELGPGTEAFF,TGCAGCGTTGAACTGGGCCCGGGGACTGAAGCTTTCTTT
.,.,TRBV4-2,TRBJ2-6,CASSQGGLRSGANVLTF,TGTGCCAGCAGCCAAGGGGGATTGCGTTCTGGGGCCAACGTCCTGACTTTC
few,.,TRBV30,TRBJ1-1,CAWSQQIPLTEAFF,TGTGCCTGGAGTCAACAGATACCGCTCACTGAAGCTTTCTTT
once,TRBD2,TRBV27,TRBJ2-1,CASSRGTSGNNEQFF,TGTGCCAGCAGCAGAGGGACTAGCGGGAACAATGAGCAGTTCTTC
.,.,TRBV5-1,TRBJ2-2,CASSQGSNTGELFF,TGCGCCAGCAGCCAGGGATCTAACACCGGGGAGCTGTTTTTT
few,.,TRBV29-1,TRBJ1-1,CSVVSPSNTEAFF,TGCAGCGTTGTATCGCCGTCGAACACTGAAGCTTTCTTT
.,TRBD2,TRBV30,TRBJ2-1,CAWSVAGTSGGAYNEQFF,TGTGCCTGGAGTGTAGCCGGGACTAGCGGGGGGGCCTACAATGAGCAGTTCTTC
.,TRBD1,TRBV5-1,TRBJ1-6,CASSLGQGGHSPLHF,TGCGCCAGCAGCTTGGGACAAGGGGGCCATTCACCCCTCCACTTT
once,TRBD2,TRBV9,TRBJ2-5,CASSVTTSGGQETQYF,TGTGCCAGCAGCGTTACGACGAGCGGGGGCCAAGAGACCCAGTACTTC
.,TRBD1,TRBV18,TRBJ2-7,CASSPRTGDYEQYF,TGTGCCAGCTCACCCCGGACAGGGGACTACGAGCAGTACTTC
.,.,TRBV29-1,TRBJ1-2,CSVQTLSRGVYGYTF,TGCAGCGTTCAAACTTTATCCAGAGGCGTTTATGGCTACACCTTC
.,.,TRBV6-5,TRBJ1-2,CASRKGGSAYGYTF,TGTGCCAGCCGCAAAGGGGGTTCCGCCTATGGCTACACCTTC
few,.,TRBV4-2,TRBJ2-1,CASSQARDFSYNEQFF,TGTGCCAGCAGCCAAGCCCGGGACTTTAGCTACAATGAGCAGTTCTTC
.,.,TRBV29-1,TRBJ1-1,CSSRPLRVNTEAFF,TGCAGCTCCCGGCCTCTAAGGGTGAACACTGAAGCTTTCTTT
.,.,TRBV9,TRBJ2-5,CASSPGEIETQYF,TGTGCCAGCAGCCCAGGGGAGATAGAGACCCAGTACTTC
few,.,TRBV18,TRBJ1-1,CASSPTNRAPESAFF,TGTGCCAGCTCACCTACTAACAGGGCCCCGGAGTCCGCTTTCTTT
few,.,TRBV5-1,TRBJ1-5,CASSLGGGNQPQHF,TGCGCCAGCAGCTTGGGAGGGGGCAATCAGCCCCAGCATTTT
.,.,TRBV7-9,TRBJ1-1,CASTLGGAQETEAFF,TGTGCCAGCACCTTGGGAGGGGCTCAGGAAACTGAAGCTTTCTTT
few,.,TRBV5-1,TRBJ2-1,CASSLVLEGYNEQFF,TGCGCCAGCAGCTTGGTATTGGAGGGGTACAATGAGCAGTTCTTC
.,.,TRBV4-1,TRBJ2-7,CASSPQAQGPYEQYF,TGCGCCAGCAGCCCGCAGGCACAGGGTCCCTACGAGCAGTACTTC
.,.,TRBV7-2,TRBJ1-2,CASSPRQQGYGYTF,TGTGCCAGCAGCCCACGCCAACAGGGCTATGGCTACACCTTC
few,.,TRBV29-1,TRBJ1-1,CSVLPLGTEAFF,TGCAGCGTACTCCCGCTGGGGACTGAAGCTTTCTTT
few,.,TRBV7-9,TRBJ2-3,CASSSLEGPTDTQYF,TGTGCCAGCAGCTCCCTGGAAGGGCCCACAGATACGCAGTATTTT
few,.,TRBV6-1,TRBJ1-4,CASSRAPGRNEKLFF,TGTGCCAGCAGCAGGGCCCCCGGTAGGAATGAAAAACTGTTTTTT
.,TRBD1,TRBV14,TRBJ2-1,CASSQDLRTGSEQFF,TGTGCCAGCAGCCAAGATCTTCGGACAGGGAGCGAGCAGTTCTTC
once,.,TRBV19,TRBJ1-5,CASSKWGHQPQHF,TGTGCCAGTAGTAAGTGGGGCCATCAGCCCCAGCATTTT
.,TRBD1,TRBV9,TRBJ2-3,CASSVEGQGGNTQYF,TGTGCCAGCAGCGTAGAAGGACAGGGCGGGAATACGCAGTATTTT
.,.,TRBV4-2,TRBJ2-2,CASSPWSDGNTGELFF,TGTGCCAGCAGCCCGTGGTCCGACGGGAACACCGGGGAGCTGTTTTTT
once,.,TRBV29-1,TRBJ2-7,CSAATRVSYEQYF,TGCAGCGCCGCGACTCGCGTCTCCTACGAGCAGTACTTC